This TCR beta chain was obtained from a study of OX40 agonist ivuxolimab in advanced cancers. The overall study: Two patients with cutaneous melanoma and one with hepatocellular carcinoma, three in total, showed partial responses.

This table comes from immunoSEQ multiplex PCR, and its TCRdb copy is limited to in-frame clones, with some not included. The sample lists 50,000 or so clones; roughly 85% were seen once. Trimming shortened V by 6 bases and J by 2 bases, and 5 bases separated the two germline ends. This CDR3 is built from 11 residues. Germline values: CDR1 SNHLY, CDR2 FYNNEI. The source was CD4+ or CD8+ T cells sorted from blood, collected in a trial of the OX40 agonist ivuxolimab. This TCR derives from an adult with an advanced solid tumor such as melanoma, head and neck, liver or kidney cancer. The chain recombines TRBV2 with TRBJ2-7; D call uncertain. CDR3 amino acids: CASRRTYEQYF. CDR3 nucleotides: TGTGCCAGCAGACGGACCTACGAGCAGTACTTC.